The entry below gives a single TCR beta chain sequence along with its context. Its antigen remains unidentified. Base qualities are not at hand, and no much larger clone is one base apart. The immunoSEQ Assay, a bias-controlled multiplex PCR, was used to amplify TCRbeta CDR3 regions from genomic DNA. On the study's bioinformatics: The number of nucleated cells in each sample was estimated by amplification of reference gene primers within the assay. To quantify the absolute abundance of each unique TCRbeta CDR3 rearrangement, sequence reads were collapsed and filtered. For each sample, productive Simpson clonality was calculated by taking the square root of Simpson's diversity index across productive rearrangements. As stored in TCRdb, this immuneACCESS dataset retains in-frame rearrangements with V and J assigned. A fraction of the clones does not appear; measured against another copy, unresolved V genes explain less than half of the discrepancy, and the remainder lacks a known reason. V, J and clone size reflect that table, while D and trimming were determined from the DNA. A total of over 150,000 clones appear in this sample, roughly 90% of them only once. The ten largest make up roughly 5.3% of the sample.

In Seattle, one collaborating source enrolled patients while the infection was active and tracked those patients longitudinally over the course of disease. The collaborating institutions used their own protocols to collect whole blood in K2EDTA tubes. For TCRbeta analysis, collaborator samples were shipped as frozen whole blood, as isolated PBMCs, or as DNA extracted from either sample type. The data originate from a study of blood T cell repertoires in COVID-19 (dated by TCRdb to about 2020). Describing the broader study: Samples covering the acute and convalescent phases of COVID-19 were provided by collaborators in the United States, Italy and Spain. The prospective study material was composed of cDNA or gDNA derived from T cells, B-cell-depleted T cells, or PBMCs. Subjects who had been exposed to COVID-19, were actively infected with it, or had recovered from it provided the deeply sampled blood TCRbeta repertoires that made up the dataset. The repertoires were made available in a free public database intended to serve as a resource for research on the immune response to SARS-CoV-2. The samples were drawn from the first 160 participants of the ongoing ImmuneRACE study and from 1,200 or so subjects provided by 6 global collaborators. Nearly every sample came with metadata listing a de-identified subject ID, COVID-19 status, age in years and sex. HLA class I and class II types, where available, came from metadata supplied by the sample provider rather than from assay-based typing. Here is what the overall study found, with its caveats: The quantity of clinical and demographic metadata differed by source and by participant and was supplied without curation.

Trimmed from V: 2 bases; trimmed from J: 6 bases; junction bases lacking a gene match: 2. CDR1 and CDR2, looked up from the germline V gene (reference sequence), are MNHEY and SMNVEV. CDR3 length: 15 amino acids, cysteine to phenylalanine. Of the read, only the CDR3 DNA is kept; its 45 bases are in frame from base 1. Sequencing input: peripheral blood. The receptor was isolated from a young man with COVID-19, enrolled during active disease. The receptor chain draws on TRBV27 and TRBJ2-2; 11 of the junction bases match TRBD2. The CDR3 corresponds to CASSLIAGGAGELFF. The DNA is TGTGCCAGCAGTTTAATAGCGGGGGGGGCCGGGGAGCTGTTTTTT.